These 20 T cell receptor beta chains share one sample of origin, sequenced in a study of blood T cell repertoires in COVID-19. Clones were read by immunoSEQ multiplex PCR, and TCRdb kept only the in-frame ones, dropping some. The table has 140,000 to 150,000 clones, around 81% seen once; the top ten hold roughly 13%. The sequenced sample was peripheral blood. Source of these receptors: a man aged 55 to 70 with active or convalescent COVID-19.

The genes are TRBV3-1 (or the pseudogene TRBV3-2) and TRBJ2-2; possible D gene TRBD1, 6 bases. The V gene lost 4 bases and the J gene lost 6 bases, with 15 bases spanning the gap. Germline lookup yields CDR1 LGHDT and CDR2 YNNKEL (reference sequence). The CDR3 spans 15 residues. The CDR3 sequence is CASSLTGFGPGELFF. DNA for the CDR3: TGTGCCAGCAGCCTCACAGGGTTCGGTCCCGGGGAGCTGTTTTTT.

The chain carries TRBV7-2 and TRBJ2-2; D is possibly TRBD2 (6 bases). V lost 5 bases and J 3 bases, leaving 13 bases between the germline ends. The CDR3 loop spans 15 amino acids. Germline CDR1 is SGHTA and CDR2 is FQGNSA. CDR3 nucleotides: TGTGCCAGCAGCCTTATAGGCGGGGACACCGGGGAGCTGTTTTTT. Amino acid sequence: CASSLIGGDTGELFF.

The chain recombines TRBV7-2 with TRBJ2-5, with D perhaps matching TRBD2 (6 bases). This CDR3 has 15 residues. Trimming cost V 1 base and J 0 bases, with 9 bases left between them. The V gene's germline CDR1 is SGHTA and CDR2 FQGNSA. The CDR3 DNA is TGTGCCAGCAGCTTAGGGACTATCTACCAAGAGACCCAGTACTTC. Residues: CASSLGTIYQETQYF.

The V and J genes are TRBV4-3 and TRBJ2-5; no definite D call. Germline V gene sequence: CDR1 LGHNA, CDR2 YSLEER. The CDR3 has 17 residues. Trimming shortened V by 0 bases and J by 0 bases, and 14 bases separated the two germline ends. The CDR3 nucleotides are TGCGCCAGCAGCCAAGATGGGCAACGCTACAACCAAGAGACCCAGTACTTC. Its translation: CASSQDGQRYNQETQYF.

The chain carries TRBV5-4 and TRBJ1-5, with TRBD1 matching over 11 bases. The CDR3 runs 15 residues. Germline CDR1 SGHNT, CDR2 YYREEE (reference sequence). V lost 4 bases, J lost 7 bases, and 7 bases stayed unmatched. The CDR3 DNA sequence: TGTGCCAGCAGCCTGGACAGGGGGCAGGGGCAGCCCCAGCATTTT. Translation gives CASSLDRGQGQPQHF.

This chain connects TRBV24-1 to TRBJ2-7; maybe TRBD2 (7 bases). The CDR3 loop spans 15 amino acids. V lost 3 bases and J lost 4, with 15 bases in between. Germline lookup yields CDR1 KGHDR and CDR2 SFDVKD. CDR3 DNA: TGTGCCACCAGTGATCTCCGCGGGGGCCGATACGAGCAGTACTTC. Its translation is CATSDLRGGRYEQYF.

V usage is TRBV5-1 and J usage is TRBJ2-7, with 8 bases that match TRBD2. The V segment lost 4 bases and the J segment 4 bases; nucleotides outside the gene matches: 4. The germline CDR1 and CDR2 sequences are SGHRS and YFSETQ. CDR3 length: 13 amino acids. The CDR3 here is CASSAGGGYEQYF. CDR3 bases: TGCGCCAGCAGCGCGGGAGGCGGGTACGAGCAGTACTTC.

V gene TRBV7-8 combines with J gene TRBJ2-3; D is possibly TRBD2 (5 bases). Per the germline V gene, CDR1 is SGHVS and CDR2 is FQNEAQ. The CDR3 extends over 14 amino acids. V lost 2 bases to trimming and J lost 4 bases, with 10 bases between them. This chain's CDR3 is CASSLTSGSDTQYF. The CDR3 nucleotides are TGTGCCAGCAGCTTAACCAGCGGTTCAGATACGCAGTATTTT.

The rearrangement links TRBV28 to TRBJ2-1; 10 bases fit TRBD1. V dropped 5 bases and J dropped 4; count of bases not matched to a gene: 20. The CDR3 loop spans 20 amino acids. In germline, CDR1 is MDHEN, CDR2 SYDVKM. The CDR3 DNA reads TGTGCCAGCAGTCCACCCCCCGGGACAGGGGACGCCGCGAGGTACAATGAGCAGTTCTTC. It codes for CASSPPPGTGDAARYNEQFF.

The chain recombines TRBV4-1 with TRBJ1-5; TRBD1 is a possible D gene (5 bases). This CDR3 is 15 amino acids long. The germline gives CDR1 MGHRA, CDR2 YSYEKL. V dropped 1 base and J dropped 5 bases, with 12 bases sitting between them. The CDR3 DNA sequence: TGCGCCAGCAGCCAAGTGGAGGGGAGGTATCAGCCCCAGCATTTT. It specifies CASSQVEGRYQPQHF.

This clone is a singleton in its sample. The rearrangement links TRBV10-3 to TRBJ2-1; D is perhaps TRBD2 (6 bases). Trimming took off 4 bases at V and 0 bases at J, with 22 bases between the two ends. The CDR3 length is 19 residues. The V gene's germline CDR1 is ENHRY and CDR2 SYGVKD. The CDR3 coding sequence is TGTGCCATCAGTGTGCTTGGGACTCCACATTCCAGCTCCTACAATGAGCAGTTCTTC. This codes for CAISVLGTPHSSSYNEQFF.

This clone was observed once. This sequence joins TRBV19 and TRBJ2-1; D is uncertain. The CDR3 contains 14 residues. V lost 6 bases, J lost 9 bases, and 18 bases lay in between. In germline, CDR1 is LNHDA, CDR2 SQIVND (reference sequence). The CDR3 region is CASSTRYEASEQFF. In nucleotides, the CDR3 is TGTGCCAGTAGCACACGGTACGAGGCCAGTGAGCAGTTCTTC.

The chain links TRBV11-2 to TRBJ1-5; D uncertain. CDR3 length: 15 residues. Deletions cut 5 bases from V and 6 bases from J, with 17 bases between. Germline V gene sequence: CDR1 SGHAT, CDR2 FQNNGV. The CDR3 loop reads CASSPDGRDGQPQHF. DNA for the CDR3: TGTGCCAGCAGCCCAGACGGGAGGGATGGTCAGCCCCAGCATTTT.

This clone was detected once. CDR3 region: CSVLGTGGTEAFF. CDR3 bases: TGCAGCGTCCTGGGCACAGGGGGCACTGAAGCTTTCTTT. The V gene is TRBV29-1, the J gene TRBJ1-1, with TRBD1 identical over 8 bases. From germline, CDR1 is SQVTM and CDR2 ANQGSEA. The CDR3 is 13 residues long. With 6 bases clipped from V and 4 bases from J, the junction kept 7 bases outside the gene matches.

The CDR3 DNA is TGTGCCAGCAGCTATTTACAGGGACTGAACACTGAAGCTTTCTTT. Its translation is CASSYLQGLNTEAFF. This chain joins TRBV5-6 and TRBJ1-1; possible D gene TRBD1, 6 bases. The CDR3 has 15 amino acids. Trimming took off 3 bases at V and 0 bases at J, with 12 bases between the two ends. The V gene's germline CDR1 is SGHDT and CDR2 YYEEEE.

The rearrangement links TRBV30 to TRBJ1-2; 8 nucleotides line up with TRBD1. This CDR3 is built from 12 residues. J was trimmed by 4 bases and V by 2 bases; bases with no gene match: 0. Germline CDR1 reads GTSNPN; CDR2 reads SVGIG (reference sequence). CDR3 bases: TGTGCCTGGAGTCAGGGGGCCTATGGCTACACCTTC. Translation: CAWSQGAYGYTF.

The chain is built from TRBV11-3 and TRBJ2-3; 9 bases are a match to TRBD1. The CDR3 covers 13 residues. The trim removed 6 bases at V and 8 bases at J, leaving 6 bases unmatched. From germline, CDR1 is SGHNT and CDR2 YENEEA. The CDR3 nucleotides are TGTGCCAGCAGAAGACAGGGGGGCGTTACGCAGTATTTT. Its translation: CASRRQGGVTQYF.

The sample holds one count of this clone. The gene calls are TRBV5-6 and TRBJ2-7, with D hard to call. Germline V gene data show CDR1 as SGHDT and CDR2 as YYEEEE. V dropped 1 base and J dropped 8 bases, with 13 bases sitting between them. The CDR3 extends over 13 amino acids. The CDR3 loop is CASSLNGPSKQYF. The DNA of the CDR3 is TGTGCCAGCAGCTTGAACGGTCCTTCTAAGCAGTACTTC.

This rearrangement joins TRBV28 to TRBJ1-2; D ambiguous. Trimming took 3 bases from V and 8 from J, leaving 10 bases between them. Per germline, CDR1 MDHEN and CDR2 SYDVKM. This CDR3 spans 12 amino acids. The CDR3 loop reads CASSFGVGGYTF. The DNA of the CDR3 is TGTGCCAGCAGTTTCGGGGTCGGCGGCTACACCTTC.

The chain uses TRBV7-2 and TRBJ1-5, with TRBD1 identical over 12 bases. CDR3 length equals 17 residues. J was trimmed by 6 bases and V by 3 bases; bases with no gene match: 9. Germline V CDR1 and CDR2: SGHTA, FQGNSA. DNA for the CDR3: TGTGCCAGCAGCTTTGGGGACAGGGGGCGCATAGGTCAGCCCCAGCATTTT. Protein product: CASSFGDRGRIGQPQHF.